Following are 17 T cell receptor beta chains from one sample sequenced in a study of blood T cell repertoires in COVID-19. Method: immunoSEQ multiplex PCR; TCRdb's copy keeps in-frame clones and lacks some. The table includes about 200,000 clones, over 75% detected once. The sequencing sample was made of peripheral blood. Receptor source: a woman at least 80 years old with acute or convalescent COVID-19.

The chain is built from TRBV19 and TRBJ1-1; D is uncertain. The CDR3 extends over 14 amino acids. The germline V gene encodes CDR1 LNHDA and CDR2 SQIVND (reference sequence). The V end was cut by 3 bases, the J end by 1 base, with 9 bases between. CDR3 DNA sequence: TGTGCCAGTAGTATCCTAGACTCGAACACTGAAGCTTTCTTT. Translated, it gives CASSILDSNTEAFF.

The chain joins TRBV6-2 or TRBV6-3 to TRBJ1-1, with 7 bases that match TRBD1. V trimming: 2 bases; J trimming: 0 bases; junction bases outside the gene matches: 0. Germline V gene lookup returns CDR1 MNHEY and CDR2 SVGEGT. This CDR3 contains 14 residues. The CDR3 sequence is CASSYRGLNTEAFF. In nucleotides, the CDR3 is TGTGCCAGCAGTTACAGGGGGCTGAACACTGAAGCTTTCTTT.

V is TRBV15 and J is TRBJ2-7; 15 bases are a match to TRBD2. This CDR3 has 19 residues. V gave up 3 bases and J gave up 2 bases; unmatched junction bases: 11. Germline values: CDR1 LNHNV, CDR2 YYDKDF (reference sequence). In DNA form, the CDR3 reads TGTGCCACCAGCAGGGAAGGGGCCGGGACTAGCGGGAGGCCCTACGAGCAGTACTTC. The encoded protein is CATSREGAGTSGRPYEQYF.

This chain connects TRBV21-1 to TRBJ2-7; the tabulated D call, TRBD1, remains unverified against the DNA. TRBV21-1 is recorded as a pseudogene. There are 15 residues in the CDR3. CDR3 amino acids: CASSKERTVSYEQYF. The CDR3 DNA reads TGTGCCAGCAGCAAAGAGAGGACAGTTTCCTACGAGCAGTACTTC.

The genes are TRBV5-4 and TRBJ2-2; tentative D call: TRBD1 (6 bases). Germline V CDR1 and CDR2: SGHNT, YYREEE (reference sequence). V lost 3 bases to trimming and J lost 1 base, with 10 bases between them. The CDR3 has 15 residues. The CDR3: CASSSRDKNTGELFF. The CDR3 region has the DNA TGTGCCAGCAGCTCCCGGGACAAGAACACCGGGGAGCTGTTTTTT.

The rearrangement links TRBV2 to TRBJ2-2; TRBD2 matches at 9 bases. V lost 3 bases to trimming and J lost 4 bases; unmatched junction nucleotides: 6. Germline V CDR1 and CDR2: SNHLY, FYNNEI. The CDR3 has 16 amino acids. For the CDR3, the DNA is TGTGCCAGCAGTGACAGCGGGAGGTCTCGCACCGGGGAGCTGTTTTTT. It specifies CASSDSGRSRTGELFF.

The chain couples TRBV19 to TRBJ2-2; TRBD2 aligns across 9 bases. The junction had 10 bases not matched to a gene; V was cut back by 7 bases and J by 4 bases. Germline V gene lookup returns CDR1 LNHDA and CDR2 SQIVND (reference sequence). The length of the CDR3 is 16 residues. For the CDR3, the DNA is TGTGCCAGTATCCCCCGGGGGACTAGCCGCACCGGGGAGCTGTTTTTT. It is translated as CASIPRGTSRTGELFF.

The chain combines TRBV19 with TRBJ2-7; D may be TRBD2 (5 bases). CDR1 is LNHDA, CDR2 SQIVND, per germline (reference sequence). This CDR3 has 17 amino acids. V dropped 2 bases and J dropped 5 bases, with 22 bases sitting between them. The CDR3 protein is CASSISGRRYAAHEQYF. CDR3 coding DNA: TGTGCCAGTAGTATAAGCGGTAGAAGATACGCCGCCCACGAGCAGTACTTC.

The gene calls are TRBV30 and TRBJ1-2; 9 bases agree with TRBD1. The CDR3 is made up of 13 amino acids. V was clipped by 5 bases and J by 4 bases; unmatched bases: 5. Looked up from germline, CDR1 is GTSNPN and CDR2 is SVGIG (reference sequence). CDR3 bases: TGTGCCTGGGTGGACAGGGGCAGCTATGGCTACACCTTC. It encodes CAWVDRGSYGYTF.

V and J are TRBV5-4 and TRBJ2-3, with unresolved D. Germline assignment: CDR1 SGHNT and CDR2 YYREEE (reference sequence). Trimming took 2 bases from V and 1 from J, leaving 5 bases between them. The CDR3 has 13 amino acids. CDR3 nucleotide sequence: TGTGCCAGCAGCTTCCCGGGCACAGATACGCAGTATTTT. The encoded protein is CASSFPGTDTQYF. The whole variable domain, remainder taken from reference TRBV5-4 and TRBJ2-3, is ETGVTQSPTHLIKTRGQQVTLRCSSQSGHNTVSWYQQALGQGPQFIFQYYREEENGRGNFPPRFSGLQFPNYSSELNVNALELDDSALYLCASSFPGTDTQYFGPGTRLTVL.

CDR3: CASSSQGDYEKLFF. As DNA, the CDR3 is TGTGCCAGTAGTAGTCAGGGGGATTATGAAAAACTGTTTTTT. The J gene is TRBJ1-4, the V gene TRBV19; 7 bases are a match to TRBD1. V shed 4 bases and J 6 bases; nucleotides not matched to a gene: 5. This CDR3 contains 14 residues. Germline CDR1 LNHDA, CDR2 SQIVND (reference sequence).

The rearrangement links TRBV3-1 (or the pseudogene TRBV3-2) to TRBJ2-7; no clear D gene. There are 15 residues in the CDR3. The V end was cut by 3 bases, the J end by 1 base, with 13 bases between. CDR1 and CDR2 (germline): LGHDT, YNNKEL (reference sequence). Written as DNA, the CDR3 is TGTGCCAGCAGCCAGCTGAGGATCGGTTCCTACGAGCAGTACTTC. Translating gives CASSQLRIGSYEQYF.

This chain links TRBV29-1 with TRBJ1-1; TRBD1 matches at 7 bases. The germline V gene has CDR1 SQVTM and CDR2 ANQGSEA. The CDR3 covers 12 residues. V shed 4 bases and J 6 bases; nucleotides not matched to a gene: 5. CDR3 sequence: CSVATGKAEAFF. The CDR3, as DNA: TGCAGCGTTGCGACAGGGAAAGCTGAAGCTTTCTTT.

The rearrangement links TRBV30 to TRBJ1-5; TRBD1 agrees at 8 bases. Germline-derived CDR1 and CDR2 are GTSNPN and SVGIG (reference sequence). This CDR3 region has 16 residues. V lost 1 base to trimming and J lost 7 bases; unmatched junction nucleotides: 12. CDR3 DNA: TGTGCCTGGAGTGCCCTGCGGACAGGGAAGGGCCAGCCCCAGCATTTT. Protein: CAWSALRTGKGQPQHF.

This chain connects TRBV5-6 to TRBJ1-1; 7 bases are a match to TRBD1. Germline assignment: CDR1 SGHDT and CDR2 YYEEEE. V shed 3 bases, J shed 5 bases, and the junction held 10 bases outside the gene matches. This CDR3 region has 15 residues. The CDR3 protein is CASSSTRGGWTEAFF. The CDR3 bases are TGTGCCAGCAGCTCCACCCGAGGGGGCTGGACTGAAGCTTTCTTT.

This chain uses TRBV7-2 with TRBJ2-5, with no clear D. Per germline, CDR1 SGHTA and CDR2 FQGNSA. This CDR3 has 14 amino acids. The ends were cut back, 1 base at V and 2 bases at J, with 8 bases in the middle. The CDR3 is CASSLEYTQETQYF. CDR3 DNA sequence: TGTGCCAGCAGCTTAGAGTACACACAAGAGACCCAGTACTTC.

The genes are TRBV9 and TRBJ2-7; the match to TRBD2 covers 9 bases. Germline values: CDR1 SGDLS, CDR2 YYNGEE. The V and J ends lost 1 base and 5 bases, in that order; junction bases with no gene match: 4. The CDR3 totals 14 residues. The chain's CDR3 is CASSVFGTSNEQYF. Written as DNA, the CDR3 is TGTGCCAGCAGCGTATTTGGGACTAGCAACGAGCAGTACTTC.